Listed below are T cell receptor beta chains from one sample, sequenced in a study of CD8+ T cells in alopecia areata. The repertoire was sequenced with immunoSEQ multiplex PCR; TCRdb's copy has only in-frame clones and lacks some. Among about 150,000 clones listed, 85% to 90% were seen once. The material was CD8+ T cells sorted from blood, obtained at week 0. These receptors were taken from a human donor with alopecia areata. The CDR3 runs from the conserved cysteine through the conserved F or W. Each record gives: CDR3 protein, CDR3 DNA, V gene, clone size, J gene, D gene. D genes are given only for firm matches. Clone size is shown for a subset of rows, as once, few, many or a class of expanded clone.

CASSPTGSYSPLHF,TGTGCCAGCAGCCCCACCGGGAGTTATTCACCCCTCCACTTT,TRBV7-9,.,TRBJ1-6,.
CASSPPGTYGYTF,TGTGCCAGCTCACCACCGGGAACCTATGGCTACACCTTC,TRBV18,.,TRBJ1-2,.
CASSIAVSSEQYF,TGTGCCAGTAGTATCGCTGTCTCCTCCGAGCAGTACTTC,TRBV19,once,TRBJ2-7,.
CSASEAGELFF,TGCAGTGCTTCTGAGGCCGGGGAGCTGTTTTTT,TRBV20-1,.,TRBJ2-2,.
CASSPIRDGGPSYEQYF,TGTGCCAGCAGCCCCATCAGGGACGGGGGCCCCTCCTACGAGCAGTACTTC,TRBV7-9,.,TRBJ2-7,.
CASSLARSSVMQDTQYF,TGTGCCAGCAGCTTAGCAAGAAGTAGCGTTATGCAAGATACGCAGTATTTT,TRBV7-9,.,TRBJ2-3,.
CASSIPSGSTIHEQFF,TGTGCCAGCAGCATACCTAGCGGGAGTACCATACATGAGCAGTTCTTC,TRBV13,.,TRBJ2-1,TRBD2
CASSPMGNEQFF,TGTGCCAGTAGCCCCATGGGGAATGAGCAGTTCTTC,TRBV19,.,TRBJ2-1,.
CASNPRWERHYEQYF,TGTGCCAGCAACCCTCGGTGGGAGAGGCACTACGAGCAGTACTTC,TRBV27,.,TRBJ2-7,.
CSVEGDRTGNTIYF,TGCAGCGTTGAAGGAGACAGGACTGGAAACACCATATATTTT,TRBV29-1,once,TRBJ1-3,.
CASSYRETEAFF,TGTGCCAGCAGTTACAGGGAGACTGAAGCTTTCTTT,TRBV6-5,once,TRBJ1-1,.
CASSQVMAGESEQYF,TGCGCCAGCAGCCAAGTAATGGCGGGAGAATCCGAGCAGTACTTC,TRBV4-1,once,TRBJ2-7,TRBD2
CASSLSTEAFF,TGTGCCAGCAGCTTATCTACTGAAGCTTTCTTT,TRBV7-9,.,TRBJ1-1,.
CASSLRQAPTYNEQFF,TGTGCCAGCAGCCTCCGACAGGCACCAACCTACAATGAGCAGTTCTTC,TRBV14,.,TRBJ2-1,.
CASSLTGEGNTIYF,TGCGCCAGCAGCCTTACAGGGGAGGGAAACACCATATATTTT,TRBV4-1,.,TRBJ1-3,TRBD1
CAWSVGHTEAFF,TGTGCCTGGAGTGTCGGTCATACTGAAGCTTTCTTT,TRBV30,.,TRBJ1-1,.
CASSEASYGYTF,TGTGCCAGTAGTGAAGCTTCCTATGGCTACACCTTC,TRBV19,.,TRBJ1-2,.
CASSQDASSYNEQFF,TGTGCCAGCAGCCAAGACGCCAGCTCCTACAATGAGCAGTTCTTC,TRBV14,.,TRBJ2-1,.
CASGPEDRGNTEAFF,TGTGCTAGTGGTCCGGAGGACAGGGGGAACACTGAAGCTTTCTTT,TRBV12-5,few,TRBJ1-1,TRBD1
CASSRFTGELFF,TGTGCCAGTAGTAGGTTCACCGGGGAGCTGTTTTTT,TRBV19,few,TRBJ2-2,.
CSVAGTSGFNEQFF,TGCAGCGTTGCGGGGACTAGCGGGTTTAATGAGCAGTTCTTC,TRBV29-1,few,TRBJ2-1,TRBD2
CASGTSLRVTEAFF,TGTGCCAGTGGGACTTCATTGCGGGTTACTGAAGCTTTCTTT,TRBV19,.,TRBJ1-1,.
CASSWGDANEQYF,TGCGCCAGCAGCTGGGGGGACGCTAACGAGCAGTACTTC,TRBV5-1,.,TRBJ2-7,.
CSVEDGEASGHQETQYF,TGCAGCGTTGAAGATGGGGAGGCTAGCGGACACCAAGAGACCCAGTACTTC,TRBV29-1,.,TRBJ2-5,TRBD2
CASSSHSGSDSYEQYF,TGTGCCAGCAGTTCCCATAGCGGGAGCGACTCCTACGAGCAGTACTTC,TRBV6-5,.,TRBJ2-7,TRBD2
CASSLVISDTQYF,TGTGCCAGCAGCTTAGTGATTTCAGATACGCAGTATTTT,TRBV11-2,.,TRBJ2-3,.
CASSQVVGAGELFF,TGCGCCAGCAGCCAAGTTGTTGGGGCCGGGGAGCTGTTTTTT,TRBV4-1,.,TRBJ2-2,.
CASSLPGGLAGVVEQYF,TGTGCCAGCAGCCTCCCGGGGGGACTAGCGGGAGTCGTCGAGCAGTACTTC,TRBV11-1,.,TRBJ2-7,TRBD2
CASSQRPGQGAQEQYF,TGTGCCAGCAGTCAACGACCGGGACAGGGGGCGCAAGAGCAGTACTTC,TRBV11-2,.,TRBJ2-7,TRBD1
CSATTSGNNEQFF,TGCAGCGCAACGACTAGCGGGAACAATGAGCAGTTCTTC,TRBV29-1,.,TRBJ2-1,TRBD2
CAWSVGKNTEAFF,TGTGCCTGGAGTGTGGGCAAGAACACTGAAGCTTTCTTT,TRBV30,.,TRBJ1-1,.